The 3 T cell receptor beta chains given below trace back to one sample, sequenced in a study of blood T cell repertoires in COVID-19. TCRdb's copy holds only in-frame clones and misses some; the assay was immunoSEQ multiplex PCR. The sample includes approximately 11,000 clones, nearly 90% of them seen just once. The sequencing sample was made of peripheral blood. The origin of the receptors is a human donor in a cohort sampled during active COVID-19.

V usage is TRBV25-1 and J usage is TRBJ2-5; 10 bases fit TRBD2. CDR1 and CDR2 from the germline V gene are MGHDK and SYGVNS. This CDR3 has 16 amino acids. Trimming at V came to 4 bases and at J to 0 bases, leaving 5 bases not matched to a gene. The chain's CDR3 is CASSALAGAYQETQYF. The CDR3 DNA follows: TGTGCCAGCAGTGCTCTAGCGGGGGCGTACCAAGAGACCCAGTACTTC.

This clone was counted between two and nine times. The chain employs TRBV29-1 and TRBJ2-7, with a tentative D call TRBD1 (6 bases). With 6 bases removed from V and 7 bases from J, the gap between germline ends came to 19 bases. Germline lookup yields CDR1 SQVTM and CDR2 ANQGSEA. This CDR3 has 13 residues. The CDR3 region has the DNA TGCAGCGTGGACTTACAGGGATATGGGGAGCAGTACTTC. Its translation: CSVDLQGYGEQYF.

The chain is built from TRBV29-1 and TRBJ2-6, with a tentative D call TRBD2 (6 bases). With 1 base removed from V and 0 bases from J, the gap between germline ends came to 16 bases. The CDR3 extends over 18 amino acids. CDR1 SQVTM and CDR2 ANQGSEA come from the germline V gene. DNA for the CDR3: TGCAGCGTTGAAGGGGAGGACTACCTTAGCTCTGGGGCCAACGTCCTGACTTTC. Translation: CSVEGEDYLSSGANVLTF.